The 5 T cell receptor beta chains given below trace back to one sample, sequenced in a study of control samples from healthy donors and cancer patients. Here immunoSEQ multiplex PCR was the method, and the copy in TCRdb shows in-frame clones only, minus some. The sample lists over 25,000 clones, about 86% occurring once. Sequenced material: PBMCs. These receptors all come from a woman aged 40 to 50 with lung cancer.

The chain couples TRBV5-6 to TRBJ1-4; the D is unclear. The germline V gene encodes CDR1 SGHDT and CDR2 YYEEEE. The V end was cut by 2 bases, the J end by 0 bases, with 11 bases between. This CDR3 contains 16 residues. The chain's CDR3 is CASSFLAQATNEKLFF. In DNA, the CDR3 is TGTGCCAGCAGCTTTCTCGCCCAGGCAACTAATGAAAAACTGTTTTTT.

The CDR3: CASSPQDTEAFF. The CDR3 region has the DNA TGTGCCAGCAGCCCCCAGGACACTGAAGCTTTCTTT. The V and J genes are TRBV6-2 or TRBV6-3 and TRBJ1-1; D unclear. The CDR3 covers 12 residues. Trimming removed 6 bases from V and 3 bases from J, with 8 bases in between. Germline-derived CDR1 and CDR2 are MNHEY and SVGEGT.

The chain recombines TRBV28 with TRBJ1-2; the D gene is possibly TRBD1 (6 bases). In germline, CDR1 is MDHEN, CDR2 SYDVKM. The CDR3 length is 14 residues. Trimming pared 2 bases from V and 8 bases from J, leaving 15 bases between. The CDR3 reads CASSLEGGERGYTF. As DNA, the CDR3 is TGTGCCAGCAGTTTAGAGGGGGGAGAGAGGGGCTACACCTTC.

J is TRBJ1-4 and V is TRBV2, with 11 bases matching TRBD1. V lost 7 bases, J lost 7 bases, and 5 bases stayed unmatched. CDR1 and CDR2 from the germline V gene are SNHLY and FYNNEI. The CDR3 loop spans 14 amino acids. CDR3 protein: CASTLDRGREKLFF. CDR3 coding DNA: TGTGCCAGCACCCTGGACAGGGGGCGTGAAAAACTGTTTTTT.

The V gene is TRBV9, the J gene TRBJ2-7; 9 bases agree with TRBD1. The germline V gene has CDR1 SGDLS and CDR2 YYNGEE. Unmatched junction bases numbered 6, after V lost 2 bases and J lost 6 bases. This CDR3 is built from 14 residues. The CDR3 here is CASSVLDRGGEQYF. The CDR3 coding sequence is TGTGCCAGCAGCGTCCTGGACAGGGGAGGCGAGCAGTACTTC.